This T cell receptor (beta chain) was identified during a study of OX40 agonist ivuxolimab in advanced cancers. In the study overall: Patients in the trial were receiving intravenous ivuxolimab every 2 weeks, at doses of 0.01 to 10 mg/kg. Patients treated during dose escalation were battling hepatocellular carcinoma, melanoma, renal cell or head and neck cancer.

Study-wide findings and caveats: More expanded clones were found, on average, in CD8+ than in CD4+ T cells.

This clone was picked up one time. Its antigen is unknown. Blood sampling was done at baseline, cycle 4 day 1, and cycle 7 day 1. This CDR3 comprises 13 residues. V was clipped by 2 bases and J by 0 bases, with 3 bases between them. In germline, CDR1 is SEHNR, CDR2 FQNEAQ (reference sequence). Libraries were prepared by immunoSEQ multiplex PCR; TCRdb keeps only in-frame clonotypes and omits some of them. The table shows 95,000 to 150,000 clones, with around 95% occurring only once. The sequences come from CD4+ or CD8+ T cells sorted from blood, collected in a trial of the OX40 agonist ivuxolimab. The chain is built from TRBV7-9 and TRBJ2-3; D uncertain. This clonotype was obtained from an adult with an advanced solid tumor such as melanoma, head and neck, liver or kidney cancer. The CDR3 coding sequence is TGTGCCAGCAGCTTATATAGCACAGATACGCAGTATTTT. Its translation: CASSLYSTDTQYF.